Listed below are T cell receptor beta chains from one sample, sequenced in a study of early T cells in non-severe SARS-CoV-2 infection. MiXCR, run by TCRdb on the 5' RACE reads, gives a single entry per CDR3 protein. The sample has more than 15,000 distinct CDR3 sequences; roughly 5.1% are singletons. Sequencing used whole blood. The receptors come from an adult who was a healthcare worker with PCR-confirmed SARS-CoV-2 infection or an uninfected control (not recorded which). Both conserved end residues are part of each CDR3. A D gene is named only where the DNA matches it firmly. Clone size is stated in some rows and not others, as once, few, many or a class when expanded.

V gene: TRBV18; clone size: many; D gene: .; J gene: TRBJ1-1; CDR3 DNA: TGTGCCAGCTCACCAAACATGAACACTGAAGCTTTCTTT; CDR3 protein: CASSPNMNTEAFF
V gene: TRBV2; clone size: few; D gene: .; J gene: TRBJ1-5; CDR3 DNA: TGTGCCAGCAGCCAAAGCAATCAGCCCCAGCATTTT; CDR3 protein: CASSQSNQPQHF
V gene: TRBV12-3/TRBV12-4; clone size: medium-sized; D gene: TRBD1; J gene: TRBJ2-1; CDR3 DNA: TGTGCCAGCAGCCCCCCCAGGACAGGGTTGTACAATGAGCAGTTCTTC; CDR3 protein: CASSPPRTGLYNEQFF
V gene: TRBV2; clone size: many; D gene: .; J gene: TRBJ1-6; CDR3 DNA: TGTGCCAGCAGGCGGGCACAGAATTCACCCCTCCACTTT; CDR3 protein: CASRRAQNSPLHF
V gene: TRBV6-5; clone size: hyperexpanded; D gene: .; J gene: TRBJ1-2; CDR3 DNA: TGTGCCAGCAGCTCGGGGATAGATAACTATGGCTACACCTTC; CDR3 protein: CASSSGIDNYGYTF
V gene: TRBV20-1; clone size: many; D gene: .; J gene: TRBJ1-5; CDR3 DNA: TGCAGTGCTAGAGATTACCTTAGCAATCAGCCCCAGCATTTT; CDR3 protein: CSARDYLSNQPQHF
V gene: TRBV7-8; clone size: many; D gene: TRBD2; J gene: TRBJ2-2; CDR3 DNA: TGTGCCAGCAGCGAACCCGGGACTAGCGGGTTCGGGGAGCTGTTTTTT; CDR3 protein: CASSEPGTSGFGELFF
V gene: TRBV6-1; clone size: .; D gene: .; J gene: TRBJ2-1; CDR3 DNA: TGTGCCTCCGCGGTGGGGAACGTAAGCCCCTACAATGAGCAGTTCTTC; CDR3 protein: CASAVGNVSPYNEQFF
V gene: TRBV6-5; clone size: medium-sized; D gene: .; J gene: TRBJ2-1; CDR3 DNA: TGTGCCAGCATTGGGCGTGACGTGCAGTTCTTC; CDR3 protein: CASIGRDVQFF
V gene: TRBV5-1; clone size: few; D gene: TRBD2; J gene: TRBJ2-1; CDR3 DNA: TGCGCCAGCAGCCTTATCAGTAGCGGGGACTACAATGAGCAGTTCTTC; CDR3 protein: CASSLISSGDYNEQFF
V gene: TRBV11-2; clone size: many; D gene: TRBD2; J gene: TRBJ2-1; CDR3 DNA: TGTGCCAGCAGCTCGCTACTAGCGGGAGAATACAATGAGCAGTTCTTC; CDR3 protein: CASSSLLAGEYNEQFF
V gene: TRBV15; clone size: many; D gene: .; J gene: TRBJ2-7; CDR3 DNA: TGTGCCACCAGCCTATTGGATGCGGGACGTTACGAGCAGTACTTC; CDR3 protein: CATSLLDAGRYEQYF
V gene: TRBV10-3; clone size: many; D gene: .; J gene: TRBJ2-3; CDR3 DNA: TGTGCCATCAGCCCGGCTAGCGGCACAGATACGCAGTATTTT; CDR3 protein: CAISPASGTDTQYF
V gene: TRBV3-1; clone size: .; D gene: .; J gene: TRBJ1-6; CDR3 DNA: TGTGCCAGCAGCCAAGGGGAATATAATTCACCCCTCCACTTT; CDR3 protein: CASSQGEYNSPLHF
V gene: TRBV19; clone size: few; D gene: TRBD1; J gene: TRBJ2-6; CDR3 DNA: TGTGCCAGTAGTCGCTTAGACAGGGCTGGGGCCAACGTCCTGACTTTC; CDR3 protein: CASSRLDRAGANVLTF
V gene: TRBV19; clone size: few; D gene: .; J gene: TRBJ2-1; CDR3 DNA: TGTGCCAGTAGTATAGGCGTCTGGGCTGGGTCCAAGTATGAGCAGTTCTTC; CDR3 protein: CASSIGVWAGSKYEQFF
V gene: TRBV20-1; clone size: medium-sized; D gene: .; J gene: TRBJ1-5; CDR3 DNA: TGCAGTGCTAGTTGGGGTAGCAATCAGCCCCAGCATTTT; CDR3 protein: CSASWGSNQPQHF
V gene: TRBV19; clone size: few; D gene: TRBD2; J gene: TRBJ2-1; CDR3 DNA: TGTGCCAGTAGTACATGGGGCCCCAGCGGGGGGTTGAGGGATGAGCAGTTCTTC; CDR3 protein: CASSTWGPSGGLRDEQFF
V gene: TRBV19; clone size: many; D gene: TRBD1; J gene: TRBJ1-5; CDR3 DNA: TGTGCCAGTAGTAGAGACAGGGGGAATAGCAATCAGCCCCAGCATTTT; CDR3 protein: CASSRDRGNSNQPQHF
V gene: TRBV13; clone size: many; D gene: .; J gene: TRBJ2-4; CDR3 DNA: TGTGCCAGCAGCTTAGAGGCGGGTCAGCCACTAGCCAAAAACATTCAGTACTTC; CDR3 protein: CASSLEAGQPLAKNIQYF
V gene: TRBV10-1; clone size: medium-sized; D gene: TRBD2; J gene: TRBJ2-1; CDR3 DNA: TGCGCCAGCAGTGAGCAGCTAGCGGCTTACAATGAGCAGTTCTTC; CDR3 protein: CASSEQLAAYNEQFF
V gene: TRBV7-6; clone size: many; D gene: .; J gene: TRBJ2-3; CDR3 DNA: TGTGCCAGCAGCTTAGCCCCCCAGCGGATAACAGATACGCAGTATTTT; CDR3 protein: CASSLAPQRITDTQYF
V gene: TRBV5-1; clone size: .; D gene: TRBD1; J gene: TRBJ2-7; CDR3 DNA: TGCGCCAGCAGCTTCGGGACAGCGCGAGAGCAGTACTTC; CDR3 protein: CASSFGTAREQYF
V gene: TRBV29-1; clone size: .; D gene: .; J gene: TRBJ2-2; CDR3 DNA: TGCAGCGTTGTGGTATCAGGGGCCAGGGCCGGGGAGCTGTTTTTT; CDR3 protein: CSVVVSGARAGELFF
V gene: TRBV7-8; clone size: .; D gene: .; J gene: TRBJ2-3; CDR3 DNA: TGTGCCAGCAGCTTAAGGAATGGGGGGGGCGCAGATACGCAGTATTTT; CDR3 protein: CASSLRNGGGADTQYF
V gene: TRBV11-2; clone size: many; D gene: .; J gene: TRBJ2-3; CDR3 DNA: TGTGCCAGCAGCTTAGAGGGGATAAGCACAGATACGCAGTATTTT; CDR3 protein: CASSLEGISTDTQYF
V gene: TRBV18; clone size: few; D gene: TRBD2; J gene: TRBJ2-3; CDR3 DNA: TGTGCCAGCTCCCGGACTAGCAGGGATACGCAGTATTTT; CDR3 protein: CASSRTSRDTQYF
V gene: TRBV11-2; clone size: many; D gene: .; J gene: TRBJ2-2; CDR3 DNA: TGTGCCAGCAGCTTATCCGTTACCGGGGAGCTGTTTTTT; CDR3 protein: CASSLSVTGELFF
V gene: TRBV6-5; clone size: many; D gene: .; J gene: TRBJ2-5; CDR3 DNA: TGTGCCAGCAGTTACCAGGCTGGGGAGACCCAGTACTTC; CDR3 protein: CASSYQAGETQYF
V gene: TRBV27; clone size: few; D gene: .; J gene: TRBJ1-6; CDR3 DNA: TGTGCCAGCAGCCCGGGTAGGGCCGGCTCACCCCTCCACTTT; CDR3 protein: CASSPGRAGSPLHF
V gene: TRBV5-4; clone size: medium-sized; D gene: .; J gene: TRBJ2-5; CDR3 DNA: TGTGCCAGCAGCTTGGGGACTGGAGTTTATGAGACCCAGTACTTC; CDR3 protein: CASSLGTGVYETQYF
V gene: TRBV28; clone size: many; D gene: .; J gene: TRBJ2-6; CDR3 DNA: TGTGCCAGCAGTGCCCTCCGGGACTCTGGGGCCAACGTCCTGACTTTC; CDR3 protein: CASSALRDSGANVLTF
V gene: TRBV5-4; clone size: many; D gene: TRBD2; J gene: TRBJ2-1; CDR3 DNA: TGTGCCAGCAGCTTGGGACTAGCGGGACCGAGCTCCTACAATGAGCAGTTCTTC; CDR3 protein: CASSLGLAGPSSYNEQFF
V gene: TRBV12-3/TRBV12-4; clone size: many; D gene: .; J gene: TRBJ2-5; CDR3 DNA: TGTGCCAGCAGTTTCCGGGAGGAGACCCAGTACTTC; CDR3 protein: CASSFREETQYF
V gene: TRBV7-9; clone size: few; D gene: .; J gene: TRBJ1-1; CDR3 DNA: TGTGCCAGCAGCCCCGCAGACTACCCGTTTGCGGGACAGAACACTGAAGCTTTCTTT; CDR3 protein: CASSPADYPFAGQNTEAFF
V gene: TRBV20-1; clone size: many; D gene: .; J gene: TRBJ2-3; CDR3 DNA: TGCAGTGCTAGAGAGTGGCTGGCCAATACGCAGTATTTT; CDR3 protein: CSAREWLANTQYF
V gene: TRBV7-9; clone size: few; D gene: .; J gene: TRBJ2-3; CDR3 DNA: TGTGCCAGCAGCCTGGGGGTAGGCGAGCATGGAGATACGCAGTATTTT; CDR3 protein: CASSLGVGEHGDTQYF
V gene: TRBV3-1; clone size: many; D gene: TRBD2; J gene: TRBJ2-2; CDR3 DNA: TGTGCCAGCAGCCAAGAAACCGGGACTAGCGGGAGGCTCCCCACCGGGGAGCTGTTTTTT; CDR3 protein: CASSQETGTSGRLPTGELFF
V gene: TRBV7-9; clone size: many; D gene: .; J gene: TRBJ2-1; CDR3 DNA: TGTGCCAGCAGCATTTACAATGAGCAGTTCTTC; CDR3 protein: CASSIYNEQFF
V gene: TRBV11-2; clone size: many; D gene: TRBD1; J gene: TRBJ2-1; CDR3 DNA: TGTGCCAGCAGCCGACAGGGTTGGGCGAATGAGCAGTTCTTC; CDR3 protein: CASSRQGWANEQFF
V gene: TRBV4-2; clone size: many; D gene: TRBD1; J gene: TRBJ1-1; CDR3 DNA: TGTGCCAGCAGCCAAGGGTACAGGGGGCTTATCCCGTTGAACACTGAAGCTTTCTTT; CDR3 protein: CASSQGYRGLIPLNTEAFF
V gene: TRBV11-2; clone size: few; D gene: .; J gene: TRBJ2-7; CDR3 DNA: TGTGCCAGCAGCTTAGATCCTTCAGGGAAAGGTAGCGAGCAGTACTTC; CDR3 protein: CASSLDPSGKGSEQYF
V gene: TRBV20-1; clone size: many; D gene: .; J gene: TRBJ2-4; CDR3 DNA: TGCAGTGCTAGGGAGTGGGACACCAAAAACATTCAGTACTTC; CDR3 protein: CSAREWDTKNIQYF
V gene: TRBV3-1; clone size: .; D gene: TRBD2; J gene: TRBJ2-5; CDR3 DNA: TGTGCCAGCAGCCAAGAGGGATCCCTAGCGGGCCAAGAGACCCAGTACTTC; CDR3 protein: CASSQEGSLAGQETQYF
V gene: TRBV14; clone size: many; D gene: .; J gene: TRBJ2-2; CDR3 DNA: TGTGCCAGCAGCCAAGAGCCAGATAACACCGGGGAGCTGTTTTTT; CDR3 protein: CASSQEPDNTGELFF
V gene: TRBV28; clone size: many; D gene: .; J gene: TRBJ2-3; CDR3 DNA: TGTGCCAGCAGTTTCGGTAGAAGGGAGCAAGATACGCAGTATTTT; CDR3 protein: CASSFGRREQDTQYF
V gene: TRBV29-1; clone size: many; D gene: .; J gene: TRBJ2-1; CDR3 DNA: TGCAGCGTTGTATTTAAGCAGGATGAGCAGTTCTTC; CDR3 protein: CSVVFKQDEQFF
V gene: TRBV27; clone size: many; D gene: .; J gene: TRBJ1-1; CDR3 DNA: TGTGCCAGCAGTTGGTCAGGGGCCCTGAACACTGAAGCTTTCTTT; CDR3 protein: CASSWSGALNTEAFF
V gene: TRBV28; clone size: few; D gene: .; J gene: TRBJ2-1; CDR3 DNA: TGTGCCAGCAGTTTATATGAGCAGTTCTTC; CDR3 protein: CASSLYEQFF